This passage covers 26 T cell receptor beta chains from one sample sequenced in a study of T cells in Graves' hyperthyroidism and ophthalmopathy (dated by TCRdb to about 2019). The receptor library was made with multiplex PCR. The sequencer listed for this sample is Illumina HiSeq 2000. TCR beta CDR3 regions were amplified from RNA transcripts. For the first round of RT-PCR on the TCR CDR3, the HTBI primer set was used together with the Qiagen OneStep RT-PCR kit. In TCRdb, the public reads were trimmed at Q25 with fastp and aligned with MiXCR, with productive beta chains retained. For every CDR3 protein sequence, its rows merge into one entry that carries the most common genes and DNA. Recorded for this sample are hundreds of thousands of distinct CDR3 sequences; approximately 20% of them occurred a single time. The ten largest clones capture roughly 44% of the sample. The source material was blood. The source of these receptors is a man aged 35 to 55 with Graves' hyperthyroidism.

This clonotype was seen ten or more times. The chain recombines TRBV4-3 with TRBJ1-5, with TRBD1 identical over 7 bases. Trimming at V came to 0 bases and at J to 6 bases, leaving 5 bases not matched to a gene. The CDR3 loop spans 15 amino acids. Germline V gene sequence: CDR1 LGHNA, CDR2 YSLEER. CDR3 DNA sequence: TGCGCCAGCAGCCAAGACACAGGGGATCCTCAGCCCCAGCATTTT. Its protein is CASSQDTGDPQPQHF.

Here the CDR3 reads CASGGGVRTPLHF. CDR3 coding DNA: TGTGCCAGCGGGGGGGGGGTTCGGACACCCCTCCACTTT. This chain links TRBV7-6 with TRBJ1-6; TRBD1 is a possible D gene (5 bases). This CDR3 spans 13 amino acids. V lost 8 bases and J 11 bases, leaving 16 bases between the germline ends. Germline CDR1 and CDR2: SGHVS and FNYEAQ. Complete variable domain (other parts from reference TRBV7-6 and TRBJ1-6): GAGVSQSPRYKVTKRGQDVALRCDPISGHVSLYWYRQALGQGPEFLTYFNYEAQQDKSGLPNDRFSAERPEGSISTLTIQRTEQRDSAMYRCASGGGVRTPLHFGNGTRLTVT.

This clonotype was seen many times. This chain links TRBV11-2 with TRBJ2-1; no firm D call. The CDR3 is made up of 13 amino acids. Germline CDR1 is SGHAT and CDR2 is FQNNGV. V gave up 0 bases and J gave up 6 bases, with 6 bases separating them. The CDR3 here is CASSLDTANEQFF. The DNA of the CDR3 is TGTGCCAGCAGCTTAGATACGGCCAATGAGCAGTTCTTC.

This clonotype was observed a handful of times. The rearrangement links TRBV4-3 to TRBJ2-7; TRBD2 matches at 8 bases. Germline loops: CDR1 LGHNA, CDR2 YSLEER. V shed 1 base, J shed 3 bases, and the junction held 8 bases outside the gene matches. CDR3 length: 16 amino acids. CDR3 sequence: CASSQAAASGLYEQYF. The CDR3 DNA sequence: TGCGCCAGCAGCCAAGCTGCAGCTAGCGGGCTCTACGAGCAGTACTTC.

The table lists this clonotype with many counts. The DNA for the CDR3 is TGTGCCATCAGTGAGTTGGCAGGGACGAACACCGGGGAGCTGTTTTTT. It translates to CAISELAGTNTGELFF. V is TRBV10-3 and J is TRBJ2-2, with D maybe TRBD1 (5 bases). The CDR3 contains 16 residues. V lost 1 base and J 0 bases, leaving 9 bases between the germline ends. Germline V gene data show CDR1 as ENHRY and CDR2 as SYGVKD.

The sample holds a few counts of this clonotype. The chain carries TRBV9 and TRBJ1-2; TRBD1 aligns across 8 bases. Per germline, CDR1 SGDLS and CDR2 YYNGEE. The CDR3 loop spans 17 amino acids. V gave up 0 bases and J gave up 3 bases; unmatched junction bases: 10. The chain's CDR3 is CASSVALSAGGYYGYTF. The CDR3 DNA is TGTGCCAGCAGCGTAGCTTTGTCGGCAGGGGGCTACTATGGCTACACCTTC.

The V and J genes are TRBV4-1 and TRBJ1-5, with TRBD1 matching 10 bases. The CDR3 spans 17 residues. With V trimmed by 0 bases and J by 1 base, 3 bases remained unmatched. Looked up from germline, CDR1 is MGHRA and CDR2 is YSYEKL. This chain's CDR3 is CASSQDQGQGSNQPQHF. CDR3 sequence (DNA): TGCGCCAGCAGCCAAGATCAGGGACAGGGGAGCAATCAGCCCCAGCATTTT.

This clonotype showed up just a few times. V and J are TRBV24-1 and TRBJ1-1; D uncertain. V was clipped by 0 bases and J by 7 bases, with 8 bases between them. The CDR3 sequence is 13 residues long. From germline, CDR1 is KGHDR and CDR2 SFDVKD. The CDR3 protein is CATSDLERSEAFF. CDR3 coding DNA: TGTGCCACCAGTGATTTGGAGAGGAGTGAAGCTTTCTTT.

The V and J genes are TRBV3-1 and TRBJ2-1, with 9 bases matching TRBD1. This CDR3 has 16 amino acids. The germline gives CDR1 LGHDT, CDR2 YNNKEL (reference sequence). The junction had 9 bases not matched to a gene; V was cut back by 4 bases and J by 5 bases. CDR3 in DNA: TGTGCCAGCAGCCCCATAGGGACAGGGAGTAACAATGAGCAGTTCTTC. Translation gives CASSPIGTGSNNEQFF.

This clonotype was seen at least ten times. V and J are TRBV7-2 and TRBJ1-6; 8 bases are shared with TRBD1. Losses at the gene ends were 6 bases for V and 7 bases for J; bases not matched to a gene: 5. CDR3 length: 14 residues. CDR1 is SGHTA, CDR2 FQGNSA, per germline. CDR3 sequence: CASSSDRVNSPLHF. CDR3 sequence (DNA): TGTGCCAGCAGTTCGGACAGGGTAAATTCACCCCTCCACTTT.

This clonotype came up many times. The CDR3: CASSFRPASDEQYF. The CDR3 bases are TGTGCCAGCAGTTTTCGTCCAGCTTCGGACGAGCAGTACTTC. The chain employs TRBV12-3 or TRBV12-4 and TRBJ2-7; D call uncertain. Trimming removed 3 bases from V and 5 bases from J, with 14 bases in between. The CDR3 runs 14 residues.

CDR3 in amino acids: CAGGKPATGELFF. The CDR3, as DNA: TGTGCCGGGGGAAAACCAGCCACCGGGGAGCTGTTTTTT. The V and J genes are TRBV10-3 and TRBJ2-2, with D possibly called TRBD1 or TRBD2 (5 bases each). Germline CDR1 is ENHRY and CDR2 is SYGVKD. This CDR3 spans 13 amino acids. Deletions cut 11 bases from V and 4 bases from J, with 14 bases between.

This clonotype showed up many times. The rearrangement links TRBV18 to TRBJ2-5, with TRBD1 as a possible D gene (5 bases). V lost 4 bases and J 5 bases, leaving 8 bases between the germline ends. Germline lookup yields CDR1 KGHSH and CDR2 LQKENI. This CDR3 contains 12 residues. DNA of the CDR3: TGTGCCAGCTCACAGGGGATGGAGACCCAGTACTTC. Its translation is CASSQGMETQYF.

This clonotype was seen a few times. This sequence may be a read error, since a much larger clone differs from it by one base. The chain has TRBV15 and TRBJ1-1; the D gene is possibly TRBD1 (5 bases). This CDR3 is built from 14 residues. CDR1 is LNHNV and CDR2 is YYDKDF in the germline V gene (reference sequence). V lost 1 base and J lost 7, with 13 bases in between. CDR3 coding DNA: TGTGCCACCAGCAGAGGTGGGGCAGTAGGTGAAGCTTTCTTT. Encoded protein: CATSRGGAVGEAFF.

This clonotype was observed many times. The V and J genes are TRBV20-1 and TRBJ1-2; D call uncertain. Looked up from germline, CDR1 is DFQATT and CDR2 is SNEGSKA (reference sequence). V was cut by 3 bases and J by 4 bases, with 9 bases left in between. This CDR3 comprises 12 residues. In DNA, the CDR3 is TGCAGTGCTAGTGAGGAGTTCTATGGCTACACCTTC. Encoded protein: CSASEEFYGYTF.

This clonotype was counted at least ten times. This chain connects TRBV12-3 or TRBV12-4 to TRBJ1-1; TRBD1 agrees at 11 bases. The CDR3 spans 14 residues. The trim removed 9 bases at V and 7 bases at J, leaving 10 bases unmatched. CDR3 coding DNA: TGTGCCAGTTCGGGGACAGGGGGAACTTTTGAAGCTTTCTTT. It translates to CASSGTGGTFEAFF.

This chain links TRBV3-1 with TRBJ2-5; no firm D call. The CDR3 extends over 13 amino acids. V gave up 5 bases and J gave up 1 base, with 8 bases separating them. Germline V gene data show CDR1 as LGHDT and CDR2 as YNNKEL (reference sequence). The CDR3 region is CASSETIQETQYF. In DNA form, the CDR3 reads TGTGCCAGCAGCGAGACAATCCAAGAGACCCAGTACTTC.

The rearrangement joins TRBV20-1 to TRBJ2-1; 14 nucleotides match TRBD2. The CDR3 spans 15 residues. V was clipped by 3 bases and J by 7 bases; unmatched bases: 5. Per germline, CDR1 DFQATT and CDR2 SNEGSKA (reference sequence). The CDR3 bases are TGCAGTGCTAGTGGGACTAGCGGGGGAAGGAATGAGCAGTTCTTC. It codes for CSASGTSGGRNEQFF.

This clonotype was seen ten or more times. J is TRBJ1-1 and V is TRBV18; D may be TRBD1 (5 bases). The CDR3 totals 15 residues. The germline V gene has CDR1 KGHSH and CDR2 LQKENI. V gave up 6 bases and J gave up 3 bases, with 17 bases separating them. The CDR3 loop is CASSSHGGGDTEAFF. Here the CDR3 DNA reads TGTGCCAGCTCCTCACATGGGGGAGGGGACACTGAAGCTTTCTTT. Supplemented by reference TRBV18 and TRBJ1-1, the full variable domain reads NAGVMQNPRHLVRRRGQEARLRCSPMKGHSHVYWYRQLPEEGLKFMVYLQKENIIDESGMPKERFSAEFPKEGPSILRIQQVVRGDSAAYFCASSSHGGGDTEAFFGQGTRLTVV.

This clonotype has only a few counts. The genes are TRBV20-1 and TRBJ2-5; D gene ambiguous. V lost 2 bases and J lost 0, with 7 bases in between. Germline V gene lookup returns CDR1 DFQATT and CDR2 SNEGSKA (reference sequence). CDR3 size: 13 residues. CDR3: CSARKLYQETQYF. CDR3 nucleotides: TGCAGTGCTAGAAAATTGTACCAAGAGACCCAGTACTTC.

This clonotype was seen ten or more times. This chain connects TRBV12-3 or TRBV12-4 to TRBJ2-1; TRBD1 matches at 10 bases. With V trimmed by 2 bases and J by 8 bases, 9 bases remained unmatched. The CDR3 is 16 residues long. The CDR3 bases are TGTGCCAGCAGTTTATCCGGGACAGGGGCACCGCATGAGCAGTTCTTC. It is translated as CASSLSGTGAPHEQFF.

There are many counts of this clonotype. The gene calls are TRBV12-3 or TRBV12-4 and TRBJ2-5; D not resolved. Trimming stripped 2 bases from V and 0 bases from J, with 4 bases between. The CDR3 is 13 amino acids. CDR3 sequence reads: CASSLRNQETQYF. The CDR3 nucleotides are TGTGCCAGCAGTTTAAGAAACCAAGAGACCCAGTACTTC.

This clonotype came up many times. The rearrangement links TRBV27 to TRBJ2-3, with 10 positions matching TRBD2. Germline CDR1 and CDR2: MNHEY and SMNVEV (reference sequence). This CDR3 is 15 amino acids long. The V gene end was trimmed by 0 bases and the J gene end by 5 bases; junction bases not matched to a gene: 2. CDR3 in amino acids: CASSLSSGGRDTQYF. CDR3 sequence (DNA): TGTGCCAGCAGTTTATCTAGCGGGGGGAGAGATACGCAGTATTTT.

This clonotype was seen at least ten times. The V call is TRBV5-6, the J call TRBJ2-5, with TRBD1 identical over 7 bases. CDR1 and CDR2 (germline): SGHDT, YYEEEE. V dropped 0 bases and J dropped 1; count of bases not matched to a gene: 3. The CDR3 consists of 15 residues. The CDR3 nucleotides are TGTGCCAGCAGCTTGGCAGGGACAGTCCAAGAGACCCAGTACTTC. It encodes CASSLAGTVQETQYF.

Many counts were recorded for this clonotype. The J gene is TRBJ1-1, the V gene TRBV7-2; D is ambiguous. Germline assignment: CDR1 SGHTA and CDR2 FQGNSA. This CDR3 has 13 amino acids. V was trimmed by 3 bases and J by 4 bases, leaving 9 bases between them. This chain's CDR3 is CASSLEGATEAFF. Here the CDR3 DNA reads TGTGCCAGCAGCTTGGAAGGAGCCACTGAAGCTTTCTTT.

The chain recombines TRBV7-2 with TRBJ2-7, with D possibly called TRBD1 or TRBD2 (7 bases each). The CDR3 has 13 residues. Germline V gives CDR1 SGHTA, CDR2 FQGNSA. Between the trimmed V and J ends, which lost 5 bases and 9 bases, there was a span of 17 bases. In DNA, the CDR3 is TGTGCCAGCAGCCCAGGGGGGGGGCAAAGGCAGTACTTC. As protein: CASSPGGGQRQYF. Using reference TRBV7-2 and TRBJ2-7 for the parts outside the CDR3, the full variable domain is GAGVSQSPSNKVTEKGKDVELRCDPISGHTALYWYRQSLGQGLEFLIYFQGNSAPDKSGLPSDRFSAERTGGSVSTLTIQRTQQEDSAVYLCASSPGGGQRQYFGPGTRLTVT.